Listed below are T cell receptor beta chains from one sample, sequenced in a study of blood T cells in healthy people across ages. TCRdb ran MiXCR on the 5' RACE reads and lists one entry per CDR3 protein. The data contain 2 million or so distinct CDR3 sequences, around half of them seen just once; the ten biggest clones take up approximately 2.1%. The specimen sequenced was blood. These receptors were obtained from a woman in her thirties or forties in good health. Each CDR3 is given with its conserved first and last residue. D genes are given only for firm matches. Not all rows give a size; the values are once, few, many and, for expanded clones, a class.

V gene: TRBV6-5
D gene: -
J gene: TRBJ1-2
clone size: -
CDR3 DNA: TGTGCCAGCAACGGGGGGGGCATCTATGGCTACACCTTC
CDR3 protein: CASNGGGIYGYTF

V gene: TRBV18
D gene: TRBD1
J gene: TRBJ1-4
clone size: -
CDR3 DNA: TGTGCCAGCTCACCCTGGCGGCCCGGACAGGGTGAGGAAAAACTGTTTTTT
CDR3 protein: CASSPWRPGQGEEKLFF

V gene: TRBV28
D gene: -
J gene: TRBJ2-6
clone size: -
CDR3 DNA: TGTGCCAGCAGTTTCGCCCCTAGAGGGGCCAACGTCCTGACTTTC
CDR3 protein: CASSFAPRGANVLTF

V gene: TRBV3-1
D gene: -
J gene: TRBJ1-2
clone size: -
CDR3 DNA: TGTGCCAGCAGCCAAGTTTTCGAGGGGTACTATGGCTACACCTTC
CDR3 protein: CASSQVFEGYYGYTF

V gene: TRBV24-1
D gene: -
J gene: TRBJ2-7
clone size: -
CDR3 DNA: TGTGCCACCAGTAGCCAGGGCTACGAGCAGTACTTC
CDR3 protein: CATSSQGYEQYF

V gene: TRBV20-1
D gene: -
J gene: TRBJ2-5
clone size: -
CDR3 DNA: TGCAGTGCTAGATCCCGACTCGCAGCTGGGTTCTTGCAGACCCAGTACTTC
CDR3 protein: CSARSRLAAGFLQTQYF

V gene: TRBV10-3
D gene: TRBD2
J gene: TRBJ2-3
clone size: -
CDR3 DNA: TGTGCCATCAGTGAAGGGAGGGAGAACACAGATACGCAGTATTTT
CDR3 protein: CAISEGRENTDTQYF

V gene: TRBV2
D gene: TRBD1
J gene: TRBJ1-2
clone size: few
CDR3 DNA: TGTGCCAGCAGGGGGACAGTTTATGGCTACACCTTC
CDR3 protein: CASRGTVYGYTF

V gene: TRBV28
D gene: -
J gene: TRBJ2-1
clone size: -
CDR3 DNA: TGTGCCAGCAGTTTATCTGGGGGTGGTGAGACCCAGTTCTTC
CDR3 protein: CASSLSGGGETQFF

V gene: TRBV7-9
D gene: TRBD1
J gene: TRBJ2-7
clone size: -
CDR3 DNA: TGTGCCAGCAGCTTAGCGGGGACAGGGACAGAAGAGCAGTACTTC
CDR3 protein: CASSLAGTGTEEQYF

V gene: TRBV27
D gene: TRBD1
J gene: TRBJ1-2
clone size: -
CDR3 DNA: TGTGCCAGCAGTTTATCCCCGGGACAGGGAATCTATGGCTACACCTTC
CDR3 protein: CASSLSPGQGIYGYTF

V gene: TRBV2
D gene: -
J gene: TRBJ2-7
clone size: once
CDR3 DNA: TGTGCCAGCAGTGAACCGGGGATGATGGACAATGAGCAGTACTTC
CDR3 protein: CASSEPGMMDNEQYF

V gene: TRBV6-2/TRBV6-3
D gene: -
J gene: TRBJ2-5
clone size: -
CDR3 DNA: TGTGCCAGCAGTGCGGGATTGACATTAAGAGAGCAGTACTTC
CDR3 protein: CASSAGLTLREQYF

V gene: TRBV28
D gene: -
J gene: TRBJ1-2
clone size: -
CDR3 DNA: TGTGCCAGCGTGGCGGCGGGAAACTATGGCTACACCTTC
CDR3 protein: CASVAAGNYGYTF

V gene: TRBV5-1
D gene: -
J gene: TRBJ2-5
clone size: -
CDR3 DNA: TGCGCCAGCAGCTTGGAGCAAGGTGTGGAGACCCAGTACTTC
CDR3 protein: CASSLEQGVETQYF

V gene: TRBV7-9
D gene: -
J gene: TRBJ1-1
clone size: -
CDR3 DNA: TGTGCCAGCAGCTCCCGGGACCCTAGGGACACTGAAGCTTTCTTT
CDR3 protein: CASSSRDPRDTEAFF

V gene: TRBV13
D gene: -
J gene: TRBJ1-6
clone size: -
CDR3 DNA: TGTGCCAGCAGCTTAGGGCAGGGTCGTGCTTCACCCCTCCACTTT
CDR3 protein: CASSLGQGRASPLHF

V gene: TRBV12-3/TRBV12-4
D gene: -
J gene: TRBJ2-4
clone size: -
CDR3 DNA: TGTGCCAGCAGTTTCTTCCCTAAAAACATTCAGTACTTC
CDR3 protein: CASSFFPKNIQYF

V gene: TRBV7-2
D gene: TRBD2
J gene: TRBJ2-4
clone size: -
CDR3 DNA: TGTGCCAGCAGCCGAGGACTAGCGGGGAAAAACATTCAGTACTTC
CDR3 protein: CASSRGLAGKNIQYF

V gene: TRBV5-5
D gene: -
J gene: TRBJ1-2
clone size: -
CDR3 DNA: TGTGCCAGCAGGGGTACAGTAAGCTATGGCTACACCTTC
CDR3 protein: CASRGTVSYGYTF

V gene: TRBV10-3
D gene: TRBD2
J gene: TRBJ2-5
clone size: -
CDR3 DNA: TGTGCCATCAGTGTATCTGCGGGGGGGAACCAAGAGACCCAGTACTTC
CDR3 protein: CAISVSAGGNQETQYF

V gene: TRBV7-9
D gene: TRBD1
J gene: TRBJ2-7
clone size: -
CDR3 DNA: TGTGCCAGCAGCTCAGGACAGGGCAAGACTTCCTACGAGCAGTACTTC
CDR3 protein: CASSSGQGKTSYEQYF

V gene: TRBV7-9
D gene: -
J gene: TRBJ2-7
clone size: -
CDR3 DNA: TGTGCCAGCAGTCCCGGACTATTTTACGAGCAGTACTTC
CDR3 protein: CASSPGLFYEQYF

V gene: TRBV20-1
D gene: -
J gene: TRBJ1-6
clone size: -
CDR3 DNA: TGCAGTGCTAGGATCCGGGGCAGCTCCCATAATTCACCCCTCCACTTT
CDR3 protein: CSARIRGSSHNSPLHF

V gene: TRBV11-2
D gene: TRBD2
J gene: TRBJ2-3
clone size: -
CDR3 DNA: TGTGCCAGCTCAAGCGGGGGGGCAGGGGATACGCAGTATTTT
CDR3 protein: CASSSGGAGDTQYF

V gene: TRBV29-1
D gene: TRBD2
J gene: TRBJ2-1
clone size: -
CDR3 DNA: TGCAGGGCTAGCGGGGGGGCAACTTACAATGAGCAGTTCTTC
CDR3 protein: CRASGGATYNEQFF

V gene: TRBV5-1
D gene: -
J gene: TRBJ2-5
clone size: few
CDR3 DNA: TGCGCCAGCAGCTTGGGTGACAGGCTATTTCAGTACTTC
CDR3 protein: CASSLGDRLFQYF

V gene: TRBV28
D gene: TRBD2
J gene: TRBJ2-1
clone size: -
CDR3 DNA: TGTGCCAGCCTAAGGGCTAGCGGGGGGAGTGATGAGCAGTTCTTC
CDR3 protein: CASLRASGGSDEQFF

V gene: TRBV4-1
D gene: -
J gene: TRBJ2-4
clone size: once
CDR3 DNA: TGCGCCAGCAGCCCGGGAACTCCTCCTAAAAACATTCAGTACTTC
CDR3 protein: CASSPGTPPKNIQYF

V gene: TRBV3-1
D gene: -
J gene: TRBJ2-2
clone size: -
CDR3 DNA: TGTGCCAGCAGCCAAGCACCACAGGGACTCTCGAACACCGGGGAGCTGTTTTTT
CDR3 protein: CASSQAPQGLSNTGELFF

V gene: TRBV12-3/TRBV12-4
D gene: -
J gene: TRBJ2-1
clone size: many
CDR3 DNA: TGTGCCAGCAGTCCAGGGCCCGATGAGCAGTTCTTC
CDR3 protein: CASSPGPDEQFF

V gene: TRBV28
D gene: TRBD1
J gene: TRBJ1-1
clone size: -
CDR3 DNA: TGTGCCAGCAGTTTTCCGGGACAGCTCATTGATGCTTTCTTT
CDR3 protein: CASSFPGQLIDAFF

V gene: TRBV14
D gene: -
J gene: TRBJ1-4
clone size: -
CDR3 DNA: TGTGCCAGCAGCCAAGGTGCGGGATACGATGAAAAACTGTTTTTT
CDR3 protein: CASSQGAGYDEKLFF

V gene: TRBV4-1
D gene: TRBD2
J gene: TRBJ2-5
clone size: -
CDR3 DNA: TGCGCCAGCAGCCAAGTTAGCGGGGAAGGAAAGACCCAGTACTTC
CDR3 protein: CASSQVSGEGKTQYF

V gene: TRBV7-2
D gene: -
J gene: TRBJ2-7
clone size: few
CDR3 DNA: TGTGCCAGCAGCTTAGAAGGTACCCAAGCTTTGTACGAGCAGTACTTC
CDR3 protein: CASSLEGTQALYEQYF

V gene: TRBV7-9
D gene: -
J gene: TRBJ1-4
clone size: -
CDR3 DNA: TGTGCCAGCAGCCGCACCCGGGTAGAAGGTGAAAAACTGTTTTTT
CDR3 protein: CASSRTRVEGEKLFF

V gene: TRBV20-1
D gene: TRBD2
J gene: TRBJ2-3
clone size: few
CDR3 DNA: TGCAGTGCTAGAGTACGGAGCGGGGGCGCCACAGATACGCAGTATTTT
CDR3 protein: CSARVRSGGATDTQYF

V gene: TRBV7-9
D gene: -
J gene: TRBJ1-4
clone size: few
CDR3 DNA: TGTGCCAGCAGCTTACTCTTAGGCAGCATCAATGAAAAACTGTTTTTT
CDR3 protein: CASSLLLGSINEKLFF

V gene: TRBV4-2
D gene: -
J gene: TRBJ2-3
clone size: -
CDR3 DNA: TGTGCCAGCAGCCAAGCTGCCCAAGGTGGCATTGTTACGCAGTATTTT
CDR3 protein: CASSQAAQGGIVTQYF

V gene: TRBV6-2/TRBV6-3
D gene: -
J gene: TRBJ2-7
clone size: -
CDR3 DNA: TGTGCCAGCAGTTACTCATCTTCAACACTTAGCTCCTACGAGCAGTACTTC
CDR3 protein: CASSYSSSTLSSYEQYF

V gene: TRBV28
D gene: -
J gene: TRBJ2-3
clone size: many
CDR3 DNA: TGTGCCAGCACCACTAGCACAGATACGCAGTATTTT
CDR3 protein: CASTTSTDTQYF

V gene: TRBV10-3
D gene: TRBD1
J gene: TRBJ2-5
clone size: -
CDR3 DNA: TGTGCCGTCAGTGAGGACAGGGGGGGAGAGACCCAGTACTTC
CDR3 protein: CAVSEDRGGETQYF

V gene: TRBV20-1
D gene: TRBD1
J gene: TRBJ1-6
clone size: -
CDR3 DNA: TGCAGTGCTGGAAAGACAGGGAGTAATTCACCCCTCCACTTT
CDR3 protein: CSAGKTGSNSPLHF

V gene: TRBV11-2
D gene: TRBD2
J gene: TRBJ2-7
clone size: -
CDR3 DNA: TGTGCCAGCAGCTCCCTAGCGGGGACGTACTACGAGCAGTACTTC
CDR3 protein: CASSSLAGTYYEQYF

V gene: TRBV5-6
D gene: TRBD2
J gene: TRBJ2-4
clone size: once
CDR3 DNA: TGTGTCAGCAGCTTGCCCGGGGGGGCCAATGAGGCCAAAAACATTCAGTACTTC
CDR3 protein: CVSSLPGGANEAKNIQYF

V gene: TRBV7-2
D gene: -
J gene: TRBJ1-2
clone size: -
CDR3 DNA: TGTGCCAGCAGCCCCGAGCGGGGGCGCAGCTATGGCTACACCTTC
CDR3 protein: CASSPERGRSYGYTF

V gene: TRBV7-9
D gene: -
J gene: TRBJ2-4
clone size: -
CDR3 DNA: TGTGCCAGCAGCTTGGTCCAGAATTTAAACATTCAGTACTTC
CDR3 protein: CASSLVQNLNIQYF

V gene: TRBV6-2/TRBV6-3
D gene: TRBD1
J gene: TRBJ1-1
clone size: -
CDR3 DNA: TGTGCCAGCAGTCCAGGGGGGGCGCCCACTGAAGCTTTCTTT
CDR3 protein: CASSPGGAPTEAFF

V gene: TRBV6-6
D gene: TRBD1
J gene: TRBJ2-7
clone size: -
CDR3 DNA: TGTGCCAGCAGCTTCCGGGACAGGGCCACCTACGAGCAGTACTTC
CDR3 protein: CASSFRDRATYEQYF

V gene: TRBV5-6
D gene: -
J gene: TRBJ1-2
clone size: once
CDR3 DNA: TGTGCCAGCAGCTTGGGGCCTCCTCAACTGATCCCTAACTATGGCTACACCTTC
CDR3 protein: CASSLGPPQLIPNYGYTF

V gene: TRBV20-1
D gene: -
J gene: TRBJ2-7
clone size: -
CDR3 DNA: TGCAGTGCAACGACGACAGAGCCAATTAGCTCCTACGAGCAGTACTTC
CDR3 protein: CSATTTEPISSYEQYF

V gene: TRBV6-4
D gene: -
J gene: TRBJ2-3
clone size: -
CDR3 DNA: TGTGCCAGCAGTCCCGGGCAGTCGATAGATACGCAGTATTTT
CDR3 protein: CASSPGQSIDTQYF

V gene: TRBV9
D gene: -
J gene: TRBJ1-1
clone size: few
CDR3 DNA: TGTGCCAGCAATCGTGAGAGAAACACTGAAGCTTTCTTT
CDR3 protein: CASNRERNTEAFF

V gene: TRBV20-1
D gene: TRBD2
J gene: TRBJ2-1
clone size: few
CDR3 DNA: TGCAGTGCTAGATATAGGGGCCTAGCGGGGGGGCTCGGTGAGCAGTTCTTC
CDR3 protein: CSARYRGLAGGLGEQFF

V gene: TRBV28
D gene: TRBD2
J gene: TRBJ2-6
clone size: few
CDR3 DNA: TGTGCCAGCAGTTCTCCAGCGGGGGCGAGCTCTGGGGCCAACGTCCTGACTTTC
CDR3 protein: CASSSPAGASSGANVLTF